The 2 T cell receptor beta chains below come from one sample, sequenced in a study of blood T cells in healthy people across ages. A second PCR of 7 to 11 cycles used a sample-barcoded 5' primer and a J-beta primer mix. TCRdb ran MiXCR on the 5' RACE reads and lists one entry per CDR3 protein. The sample records about 800,000 distinct CDR3 sequences, about half being singletons. Sample: blood. Receptor source: a man older than 75 in good health.

The genes are TRBV5-6 and TRBJ2-3; D remains ambiguous. Germline V gene data show CDR1 as SGHDT and CDR2 as YYEEEE. V lost 4 bases and J 2 bases, leaving 11 bases between the germline ends. CDR3 length: 14 residues. The CDR3 bases are TGTGCCAGCAGCCCCACTACCTTCACAGATACGCAGTATTTT. This encodes CASSPTTFTDTQYF.

This clonotype was seen repeatedly, ten times or more. Here the CDR3 DNA reads TGTGCCAGCAGCTTTCCGATAGCGGGAGCGGATACGCAGTATTTT. Translating it yields CASSFPIAGADTQYF. The V gene is TRBV7-2, the J gene TRBJ2-3; 9 bases line up with TRBD2. This CDR3 contains 15 residues. Germline CDR1 reads SGHTA; CDR2 reads FQGNSA. Trimming removed 3 bases from V and 6 bases from J; junction bases left unmatched: 7.